This paragraph covers one T cell receptor beta chain sequence. Its antigen has not been determined. No much larger clonotype is one base removed from it; base qualities were not supplied. The data stem from a study of cytomegalovirus exposure and HLA in healthy donors (dated by TCRdb to the late 2010s). For the wider study: A later analysis indicated that the 90 to 150 validation repertoires were generated on the platform also employed for the roughly 650 repertoires of the first cohort. Besides the first cohort of roughly 640 subjects, a separate validation cohort made up of 95 to 150 different subjects was used. The study aimed to test whether signatures of past pathogen exposure could be identified by cataloging public T cell receptors. High-throughput TCR immunosequencing, statistical association of individual TCRs with disease status, and machine learning were combined to predict cytomegalovirus infection status. Study-wide conclusions, independent of this receptor: Cytomegalovirus status was reported to be diagnosed by the classifier with high specificity and sensitivity in both the original and validation cohorts. The study listed 150 to 200 TCR beta chains as associated with cytomegalovirus. The authors suggested that the approach could potentially be extended to other disease states and immunological phenotypes. A later analysis lacked HLA typing for the validation cohort, so it scored co-occurrence in that cohort across all 120 repertoires. Of the cluster scores, roughly 95% were above 0 in a later analysis, which found that TCRs clustered in the first cohort also tended to co-occur in the 110 or so validation repertoires. Across donors, most TCR sequences were observed very rarely, whereas some public TCRs were present in many individuals. Three of the identified cytomegalovirus-associated TCR beta chains were confirmed in vitro to be specific for cytomegalovirus antigens.

The germline V gene yields ENHRY for CDR1 and SYGVKD for CDR2. From the cysteine up to the phenylalanine, the CDR3 has a length of 14 residues. Of all the DNA, just the CDR3 is kept, 42 bases in frame from base 1. Relative to germline, V is 5 bases shorter and J is 2 bases shorter, with 10 bases between their ends. The method behind the library was the immunoSEQ multiplex PCR assay. Regarding the original processing steps: A statistical classification framework was developed to diagnose cytomegalovirus status using the catalog of TCR beta chain sequences. TCRdb obtained this table from immuneACCESS and retained in-frame rearrangements with V and J assigned. These tables miss some clones; where compared with another copy, unresolved V genes account for less than half of the shortfall, and the remainder is unexplained. V, J and clone size were drawn from that table, and D and trimming were deduced from the DNA. For this sample the table gives about 140,000 clones, of which about 94% were detected only once. The top ten constitute about 1.7% of the sample.

The donors were included in the validation cohort of 120 subjects, a group kept apart from the approximately 700-subject first cohort. Sample: PBMCs. The source is a man between 18 and 35 years old in good health and CMV-seropositive. This chain is built from TRBV10-3 and TRBJ1-5; 6 matching bases give a weak D call of TRBD1. For the CDR3, the sequence is CAISLGGRNQPQHF. In nucleotides, the sequence is TGTGCCATCAGTCTAGGGGGACGCAATCAGCCCCAGCATTTT.